This entry features one T cell receptor (beta chain) sequence. The target antigen is unknown. Terminally differentiated effector memory CD45RA+ cells were left out of the naive CD8 fraction, which was CD45RO-negative and positively selected for CCR7. The data are from a study of shared clonotypes between healthy human individuals. Overall study results and limits: The study sampled only blood, and tissue repertoires likely differ.

Germline CDR1 and CDR2: LNHDA and SQIVND (reference sequence). The CDR3 runs 14 residues. Germline trimming cut 5 bases from V and 5 bases from J; bases unmatched to any gene: 8. Repertoires were generated with immunoSEQ multiplex PCR, while TCRdb's copy carries only in-frame clones and drops some. Here the sample spans a few million clones, 93% being singletons. V gene TRBV19 combines with J gene TRBJ2-5; 7 bases line up with TRBD1. Specimen: naive CD8+ T cells from PBMCs. This TCR derives from a young man in good health. Some clones in this sample may be carry-over from other donors' samples. The CDR3 coding sequence is TGTGCCAGTAGTGCCAGGACGGGACAGGAGACCCAGTACTTC. Its translation is CASSARTGQETQYF.